Listed below are T cell receptor beta chains from one sample, sequenced in a study of patients and donors after allogeneic stem cell transplantation. TCRdb itself ran the RT-PCR reads through MiXCR, one entry per CDR3 protein. The table includes about 960,000 distinct CDR3 sequences, approximately 18% detected once. Material for sequencing was blood, either unsorted or a sorted T cell fraction (not recorded which). These receptor sequences come from a human donor who was either an allogeneic HSCT recipient or a stem cell or donor lymphocyte infusion donor (not recorded which). It is not recorded whose cells these are; they may come from a transplant donor. Each CDR3 is given with its conserved first and last residue. Fields, in order: clone size, D gene, V gene, J gene, CDR3 protein, CDR3 DNA. D genes are given only for firm matches. Size tells how often a clone was seen (once, few, many) or the class of an expanded clone, and some rows leave it out.

size: few; D: -; V: TRBV27; J: TRBJ2-7; CDR3: CASSFTFGGYEQYF; DNA: TGTGCCAGCAGTTTCACCTTCGGGGGTTACGAGCAGTACTTC
size: -; D: TRBD1; V: TRBV7-9; J: TRBJ1-1; CDR3: CASSRRGFGNTEAFF; DNA: TGTGCCAGCAGCCGCAGGGGGTTCGGGAACACTGAAGCTTTCTTT
size: few; D: TRBD2; V: TRBV29-1; J: TRBJ2-1; CDR3: CSVDGTSGSRSYNEQFF; DNA: TGCAGCGTTGACGGGACTAGCGGGAGCCGCTCCTACAATGAGCAGTTCTTC
size: -; D: -; V: TRBV20-1; J: TRBJ1-6; CDR3: CSATNRDRSYNSPLHF; DNA: TGCAGTGCCACAAACAGGGACCGCTCCTATAATTCACCCCTCCACTTT
size: few; D: -; V: TRBV5-5; J: TRBJ2-3; CDR3: CASSLVKGDTQYF; DNA: TGTGCCAGCAGCCTCGTTAAGGGGGATACGCAGTATTTT
size: few; D: -; V: TRBV20-1; J: TRBJ1-4; CDR3: CSAGSRRDEKLFF; DNA: TGCAGTGCCGGGTCCCGTAGAGATGAAAAACTGTTTTTT
size: -; D: -; V: TRBV20-1; J: TRBJ1-5; CDR3: CSASRAGTTVQPQHF; DNA: TGCAGTGCTAGTAGGGCCGGGACCACCGTTCAGCCCCAGCATTTT
size: many; D: TRBD1; V: TRBV12-3/TRBV12-4; J: TRBJ2-1; CDR3: CASTHRDRGDEQFF; DNA: TGTGCCAGCACCCACCGGGACAGGGGGGATGAGCAGTTCTTC
size: once; D: -; V: TRBV20-1; J: TRBJ1-1; CDR3: CSARDLGEAFF; DNA: TGCAGTGCTAGAGACCTTGGGGAAGCTTTCTTT
size: -; D: TRBD2; V: TRBV9; J: TRBJ2-4; CDR3: CASSGTSLHIQYF; DNA: TGTGCCAGCTCCGGGACTAGCCTACACATTCAGTACTTC
size: -; D: -; V: TRBV7-2; J: TRBJ2-1; CDR3: CASTKTSDEQFF; DNA: TGTGCCAGCACCAAAACTAGTGATGAGCAGTTCTTC
size: -; D: -; V: TRBV9; J: TRBJ2-3; CDR3: CASSVLREPTDTQYF; DNA: TGTGCCAGCAGCGTCTTACGGGAACCGACAGATACGCAGTATTTT
size: -; D: -; V: TRBV11-2; J: TRBJ2-7; CDR3: CASSRAGGYTYEQYF; DNA: TGTGCCAGCAGCCGGGCAGGGGGGTATACCTACGAGCAGTACTTC
size: -; D: TRBD2; V: TRBV5-1; J: TRBJ2-7; CDR3: CASRTSGYGYEQYF; DNA: TGCGCCAGCAGAACTAGCGGGTACGGCTACGAGCAGTACTTC
size: -; D: -; V: TRBV27; J: TRBJ2-1; CDR3: CASSLRGNSGLYNEQFF; DNA: TGTGCCAGCAGTTTACGCGGTAACAGCGGCCTGTACAATGAGCAGTTCTTC
size: -; D: TRBD1; V: TRBV6-1; J: TRBJ2-7; CDR3: CASSPSGQIYEQYF; DNA: TGTGCCAGCAGTCCATCGGGACAGATCTACGAGCAGTACTTC
size: few; D: -; V: TRBV5-1; J: TRBJ2-7; CDR3: CASTQGLGGYEQYF; DNA: TGCGCCAGCACCCAAGGACTAGGGGGATACGAGCAGTACTTC
size: few; D: TRBD1; V: TRBV12-3/TRBV12-4; J: TRBJ1-1; CDR3: CASSMDRGSQAFF; DNA: TGTGCCAGCAGTATGGACAGGGGCTCTCAAGCTTTCTTT